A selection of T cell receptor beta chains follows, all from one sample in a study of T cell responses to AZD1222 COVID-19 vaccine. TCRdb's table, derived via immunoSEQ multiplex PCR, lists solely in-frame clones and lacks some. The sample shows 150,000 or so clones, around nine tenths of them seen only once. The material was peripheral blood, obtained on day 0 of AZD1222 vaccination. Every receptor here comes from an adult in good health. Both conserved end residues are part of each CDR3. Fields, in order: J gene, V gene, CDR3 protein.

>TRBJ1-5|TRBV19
CASIPTFGTRAGNQPQHF
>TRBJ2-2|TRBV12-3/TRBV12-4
CASTSIPGELFF
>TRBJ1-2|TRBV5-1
CASSLTGPPGGYTF
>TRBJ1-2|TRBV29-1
CSGLQGIIGYTF
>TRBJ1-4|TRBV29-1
CSVEAGGEKLFF
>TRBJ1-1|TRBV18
CASSPSDSREAFF
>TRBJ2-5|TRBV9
CASSVTPTSVTQYF
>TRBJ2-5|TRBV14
CASSQSRDYQETQYF
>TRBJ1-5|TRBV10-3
CAISENGVNQPQHF
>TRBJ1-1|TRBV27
CASSLSTYGLGTEAFF
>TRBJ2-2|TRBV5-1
CASSSSLAGNTGELFF
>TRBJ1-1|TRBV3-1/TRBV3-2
CASSRWMNPEAFF
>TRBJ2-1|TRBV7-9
CASSPGDEQFF
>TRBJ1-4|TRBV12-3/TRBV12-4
CASSFEDPEKLFF
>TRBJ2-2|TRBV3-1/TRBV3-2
CASRPGQGDTGELFF
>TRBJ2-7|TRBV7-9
CASSLGRGGEQYF
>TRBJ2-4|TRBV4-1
CASSPPGAVAKNIQYF